The clone carrying this T cell receptor (beta chain) occurred a few times. The sample comes from a study of T-cell reconstitution after alpha-beta-depleted transplantation in children. For TCRbeta, the library was prepared with unique molecular identifiers. TCRdb reprocessed the PCR reads via MiXCR and lists one record per CDR3 protein. The sample lists around 600,000 distinct CDR3 sequences, approximately 10% occurring once. V lost 4 bases, J lost 1 base, and 12 bases lay in between. Germline-derived CDR1 and CDR2 are GTSNPN and SVGIG (reference sequence). The CDR3 has 14 residues. Sequencing used PBMCs from the stem cell graft donor, obtained from the stem cell graft. The sequence came from a human donor who donated a stem cell graft to a child with acute myeloid leukemia. The chain joins TRBV30 to TRBJ2-3; D call uncertain. The chain's CDR3 is CAWTGTPRTDTQYF. The CDR3 DNA reads as TGTGCCTGGACGGGTACCCCCCGCACAGATACGCAGTATTTT.